This T cell receptor (beta chain) derives from a study of T-cell memory formation after mild COVID-19 (dated by TCRdb to the early 2020s). About the full investigation: TCR sequence clusters from the two donors were largely donor specific. The cohort comprised two young, previously healthy adult volunteers, one female and one male. Longitudinal TCRalpha and TCRbeta repertoire sequencing tracked T-cell clones expanding and contracting after mild COVID-19 in a couple of donors.

The CDR3 numbers 15 residues from cysteine through phenylalanine. Left in the record is the CDR3 DNA by itself, 45 bases read in frame from the first base. CDR1 LNHDA and CDR2 SQIVND are derived from the germline V gene (reference sequence). Trimming takes 7 bases from V and 0 bases from J, and the germline ends sit 12 bases apart. For this clonotype: The specificity of this receptor is unknown. There are no base qualities to consult, and no much larger clone falls within one base.

Ficoll-Paque density gradient centrifugation was the method used to isolate PBMCs. Overall results and qualifications from the work: Contracting CD4+ clones appeared mostly in the CM and EM memory subsets, whereas CD8+ clones were enriched in EMRA. Clones contracting from day 15 to 85 had balanced CD4/CD8 phenotypes, while a second wave expanding from day 15 to 37 was biased towards CD4+. The second-wave clones that peaked on day 37 were not confirmed to be SARS-CoV-2 specific. The study included only a couple of mild cases, and larger cohorts that include severe cases with pre-infection samples were judged to be necessary. The detection of some responding clones in pre-infection memory suggests that pre-existing cross-reactive memory T cells joined the SARS-CoV-2 response.

TCRdb shows the sequencer as Illumina NovaSeq 6000. TCRalpha and TCRbeta cDNA libraries were constructed by 5'RACE with constant-segment primers, with sample barcodes and unique molecular identifiers being introduced. Trizol reagent was used to extract RNA from every sample. Libraries were amplified in two PCR steps, with a second sample barcode and Illumina TruSeq adapters added in the second step. Libraries were sequenced on an Illumina NovaSeq with 2 x 150 bp paired-end reads. In the paper's pipeline: With migec v1.2.7, reads were demultiplexed and then collapsed into UMI-guided consensus sequences. Using mixcr v2.1.11, UMI consensuses were aligned to TRA and TRB V and J templates and then assembled into clonotypes. A clonotype was counted as expanded or contracted only if both edgeR and NoisET called the change significant, with noise models trained on biological replicates. For edgeR calls, the thresholds were a false discovery rate-adjusted p below 0.01 and a log2 fold-change of 1. As an exploratory analysis of dynamics, max-normalized trajectories of the 1000 most abundant clonotypes were examined by PCA with hierarchical clustering. Separately sequenced CD4+ and CD8+ repertoires were used to assign a CD4 or CD8 phenotype to each responding clone. Using fastp at Q25 and MiXCR, TCRdb reprocessed the public reads and kept productive beta chains. Every CDR3 protein is listed once, alongside the most common genes and DNA of its rows. TCRdb's processing, not the study's, gives the V and J calls here. The table for this sample lists under 400,000 distinct CDR3 sequences; around 28% of them were counted only once. The top ten clones comprise roughly 14% of the sample.

The chain links TRBV19 with TRBJ1-4; there is no confident call for the D gene. Specimen: PBMCs or a T cell subset sorted from them (not recorded which). The TCR comes from an adult woman who had mild COVID-19 (a few samples of this study predate the infection). The sample titles of this study are shuffled in the database, so cell type and time point are left out; the donor was told from shared clones. The encoded CDR3 is CASKGWQATNEKLFF. The DNA sequence is given as TGTGCCAGTAAAGGTTGGCAAGCAACTAATGAAAAACTGTTTTTT. Where the CDR3 stops, the reference TRBV19 and TRBJ1-4 genes take over; the full variable domain is DGGITQSPKYLFRKEGQNVTLSCEQNLNHDAMYWYRQDPGQGLRLIYYSQIVNDFQKGDIAEGYSVSREKKESFPLTVTSAQKNPTAFYLCASKGWQATNEKLFFGSGTQLSVL.